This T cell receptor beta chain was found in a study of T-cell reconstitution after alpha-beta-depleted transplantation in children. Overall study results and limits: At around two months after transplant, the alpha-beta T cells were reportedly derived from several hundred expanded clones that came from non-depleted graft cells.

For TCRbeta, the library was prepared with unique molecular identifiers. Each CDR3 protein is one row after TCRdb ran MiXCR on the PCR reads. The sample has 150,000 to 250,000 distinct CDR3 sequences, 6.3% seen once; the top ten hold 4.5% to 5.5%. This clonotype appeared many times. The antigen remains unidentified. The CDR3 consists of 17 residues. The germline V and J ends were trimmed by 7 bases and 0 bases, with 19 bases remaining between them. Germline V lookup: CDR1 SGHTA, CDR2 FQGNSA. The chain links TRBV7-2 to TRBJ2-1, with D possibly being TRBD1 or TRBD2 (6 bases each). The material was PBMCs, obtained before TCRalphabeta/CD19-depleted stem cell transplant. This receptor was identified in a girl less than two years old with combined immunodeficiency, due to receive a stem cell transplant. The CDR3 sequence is CASTRTGAWSSYNEQFF. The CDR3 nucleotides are TGTGCCAGCACCCGAACGGGGGCCTGGAGCTCCTACAATGAGCAGTTCTTC.